Sequencing of this T cell receptor (beta chain) was carried out in a study of blood T cell repertoires in COVID-19. Study-wide background: Researchers got acute and convalescent COVID-19 samples from the United States, Italy and Spain.

CDR3 length: 12 amino acids. CDR1 is WNHNN, CDR2 SYGVQD, per germline (reference sequence). Trimming removed 7 bases from V and 4 bases from J, with 7 bases in between. Original data processing: Amplification from reference gene primers served as the basis for estimated nucleated cell counts. TCRdb keeps only in-frame clones here, not all; method: immunoSEQ multiplex PCR. V, J and clone size are taken as reported in that table, and D and trimming were inferred from the DNA itself. The table lists some 180,000 clones, around 90% of them singletons, with around 0.5% in the top ten. Sequencing was done on a sample of peripheral blood. This receptor was obtained from a man between 50 and 59 years old with acute or convalescent COVID-19. This chain links TRBV10-1 with TRBJ2-2; D is undetermined. The CDR3 DNA reads TGCGCCAGCACACCCGGCACCGGGGAGCTGTTTTTT. Amino acids: CASTPGTGELFF.